A single sample is the source of the 12 T cell receptor beta chains below, sequenced in a study of shared T cell receptors in the human thymus. The table came from immunoSEQ multiplex PCR; TCRdb's copy has only in-frame clones and leaves some out. The sample has hundreds of thousands of clones, approximately 95% seen once. Sequencing was carried out using thymocytes. Source of these receptors: a human donor.

This clone was observed once. The gene calls are TRBV4-3 and TRBJ2-3; D uncertain. The CDR3 is 14 amino acids. Trimming took off 4 bases at V and 5 bases at J, with 13 bases between the two ends. The germline V gene encodes CDR1 LGHNA and CDR2 YSLEER. CDR3 sequence reads: CASSLLGPQDTQYF. Here the CDR3 DNA reads TGCGCCAGCAGCCTGCTAGGACCTCAAGATACGCAGTATTTT.

V usage is TRBV7-2 and J usage is TRBJ2-2; 10 bases map to TRBD2. Germline loops: CDR1 SGHTA, CDR2 FQGNSA. The V gene end was trimmed by 2 bases and the J gene end by 9 bases; junction bases not matched to a gene: 9. The CDR3 extends over 16 amino acids. For the CDR3, the DNA is TGTGCCAGCAGCTTAAAACAAGCGGGAGGGCCAAGGGAGCTGTTTTTT. Encoded protein: CASSLKQAGGPRELFF. The full variable domain, rest sourced from reference TRBV7-2 and TRBJ2-2, is GAGVSQSPSNKVTEKGKDVELRCDPISGHTALYWYRQSLGQGLEFLIYFQGNSAPDKSGLPSDRFSAERTGGSVSTLTIQRTQQEDSAVYLCASSLKQAGGPRELFFGEGSRLTVL.

The chain couples TRBV4-3 to TRBJ2-2, with 8 bases lining up with TRBD1. Germline CDR1 and CDR2: LGHNA and YSLEER. This CDR3 comprises 18 residues. The V gene end was trimmed by 0 bases and the J gene end by 2 bases; junction bases not matched to a gene: 8. The CDR3 reads CASSQDSGRGPNTGELFF. The CDR3 region has the DNA TGCGCCAGCAGCCAAGATAGCGGCAGGGGGCCCAACACCGGGGAGCTGTTTTTT.

The rearrangement joins TRBV7-9 to TRBJ1-5; weak D call: TRBD1 (5 bases). V lost 5 bases and J lost 4, with 21 bases in between. The length of the CDR3 is 17 residues. Germline CDR1 reads SEHNR; CDR2 reads FQNEAQ (reference sequence). This CDR3 is CASSQGRGETLNQPQHF. In DNA form, the CDR3 reads TGTGCCAGCAGCCAAGGCCGGGGCGAGACACTTAATCAGCCCCAGCATTTT.

The rearrangement links TRBV7-9 to TRBJ1-4; TRBD1 matches at 9 bases. The germline V gene has CDR1 SEHNR and CDR2 FQNEAQ (reference sequence). This CDR3 is 17 amino acids long. V shed 4 bases, J shed 0 bases, and the junction held 6 bases outside the gene matches. The CDR3 sequence: CASSSSGTGSTNEKLFF. CDR3 nucleotide sequence: TGTGCCAGCAGCTCTTCCGGGACAGGGTCAACTAATGAAAAACTGTTTTTT.

This clone has just one count. The chain employs TRBV5-4 and TRBJ1-2; TRBD1 is a possible D gene (5 bases). The CDR3 has 13 amino acids. CDR1 and CDR2 from the germline V gene are SGHNT and YYREEE (reference sequence). Trimming took 1 base from V and 2 from J, leaving 6 bases between them. CDR3 nucleotides: TGTGCCAGCAGCTTGTGGGGGAACTATGGCTACACCTTC. Protein: CASSLWGNYGYTF.

This clone was recorded a few times. The J gene is TRBJ1-1, the V gene TRBV18; D is uncertain. The CDR3 covers 14 residues. V was trimmed by 2 bases and J by 1 base, leaving 8 bases between them. Germline CDR1 KGHSH, CDR2 LQKENI. Here the CDR3 reads CASSPSAANTEAFF. Here the CDR3 DNA reads TGTGCCAGCTCACCAAGTGCGGCGAACACTGAAGCTTTCTTT.

The chain links TRBV6-4 to TRBJ2-3; a weak D match, TRBD2 (6 bases). Trimming removed 8 bases at V and 0 bases at J, with 9 bases between. The germline CDR1 and CDR2 sequences are MRHNA and SNTAGT. The CDR3 consists of 13 residues. In DNA form, the CDR3 reads TGTGCCAGCGGCGGGACTAGCACAGATACGCAGTATTTT. Translating it yields CASGGTSTDTQYF.

This clone occurred once. The chain joins TRBV6-1 to TRBJ2-7; D is possibly TRBD1 or TRBD2 (5 bases each). The ends were cut back, 3 bases at V and 4 bases at J, with 31 bases in the middle. Germline CDR1 reads MNHNS; CDR2 reads SASEGT. This CDR3 is built from 20 residues. CDR3 sequence: CASSELKPGPPQPQEYEQYF. For the CDR3, the DNA is TGTGCCAGCAGTGAGCTAAAACCGGGACCCCCTCAACCCCAAGAGTACGAGCAGTACTTC.

This chain connects TRBV6-5 to TRBJ1-1; TRBD1 is a possible D gene (5 bases). This CDR3 region has 13 residues. With 5 bases removed from V and 12 bases from J, the gap between germline ends came to 19 bases. Germline V gene sequence: CDR1 MNHEY, CDR2 SVGAGI. CDR3 sequence: CASSPGTDLMTFF. DNA of the CDR3: TGTGCCAGCAGTCCCGGGACGGACCTGATGACTTTCTTT.

The chain uses TRBV28 and TRBJ1-1, with unresolved D. The CDR3 has 15 residues. CDR1 is MDHEN, CDR2 SYDVKM, per germline. Trimming shortened V by 5 bases and J by 1 base, and 14 bases separated the two germline ends. CDR3 coding DNA: TGTGCCAGCAGTCTCATCGACGGAGCGAACACTGAAGCTTTCTTT. This translates into CASSLIDGANTEAFF.

The sample holds one count of this clone. The gene calls are TRBV4-1 and TRBJ2-3, with TRBD1 as a possible D gene (6 bases). Deletions cut 0 bases from V and 1 base from J, with 11 bases between. Germline CDR1 MGHRA, CDR2 YSYEKL. The CDR3 is 16 residues long. CDR3 residues: CASSQDWGPCTDTQYF. For the CDR3, the DNA is TGCGCCAGCAGCCAAGACTGGGGGCCCTGCACAGATACGCAGTATTTT.